The 30 T cell receptor beta chains below come from one sample, sequenced in a study of tissue T cells after allogeneic stem cell transplantation. Sequencing was performed with immunoSEQ multiplex PCR; in TCRdb, only in-frame clones are kept and a portion is missing. The sample has tens of thousands of clones, about nine tenths seen once. This specimen was blood, taken before transplantation. These receptors were collected from a woman aged 40-70 years who later had graft-versus-host disease after an allogeneic stem cell transplant.

The rearrangement links TRBV7-8 to TRBJ2-2; 7 bases line up with TRBD2. After removal of 3 bases from V and 0 bases from J, the junction contained 7 bases not matched to a gene. This CDR3 spans 17 amino acids. The germline gives CDR1 SGHVS, CDR2 FQNEAQ. CDR3 sequence (DNA): TGTGCCAGCAGCTTCGAAGTAGCGGGCGCGAACACCGGGGAGCTGTTTTTT. Translating gives CASSFEVAGANTGELFF. Combining the CDR3 with reference TRBV7-8 and TRBJ2-2 gives the whole variable domain GAGVSQSPRYKVAKRGQDVALRCDPISGHVSLFWYQQALGQGPEFLTYFQNEAQLDKSGLPSDRFFAERPEGSVSTLKIQRTQQEDSAVYLCASSFEVAGANTGELFFGEGSRLTVL.

The chain recombines TRBV13 with TRBJ2-1; TRBD2 is a possible D gene (5 bases). The CDR3 has 18 residues. Trimming pared 1 base from V and 4 bases from J, leaving 20 bases between. The germline gives CDR1 PRHDT, CDR2 FYEKMQ (reference sequence). In DNA form, the CDR3 reads TGTGCCAGCAGCTTAGCCCCTCGGTTGAGCGGAATATACAATGAGCAGTTCTTC. Translation gives CASSLAPRLSGIYNEQFF.

V and J are TRBV7-2 and TRBJ2-2; TRBD2 matches 8 bases. The CDR3 runs to 15 residues. V shed 2 bases and J 7 bases; nucleotides not matched to a gene: 6. The germline V gene encodes CDR1 SGHTA and CDR2 FQGNSA. CDR3 region: CASSLQGLGGGELFF. The CDR3 DNA follows: TGTGCCAGCAGCTTACAGGGACTAGGGGGCGGGGAGCTGTTTTTT. Combining the CDR3 with reference TRBV7-2 and TRBJ2-2 gives the whole variable domain GAGVSQSPSNKVTEKGKDVELRCDPISGHTALYWYRQSLGQGLEFLIYFQGNSAPDKSGLPSDRFSAERTGGSVSTLTIQRTQQEDSAVYLCASSLQGLGGGELFFGEGSRLTVL.

This chain links TRBV7-2 with TRBJ1-5; D unresolved. This CDR3 has 14 residues. Germline V gene lookup returns CDR1 SGHTA and CDR2 FQGNSA. Trimming removed 5 bases at V and 7 bases at J, with 15 bases between. Here the CDR3 DNA reads TGTGCCAGCAGCCCCTTGGAGAGCGGCCAGCCCCAGCATTTT. Encoded protein: CASSPLESGQPQHF.

V usage is TRBV30 and J usage is TRBJ2-2; D unresolved. CDR1 and CDR2 from the germline V gene are GTSNPN and SVGIG (reference sequence). The CDR3 is made up of 13 amino acids. Trimming took 2 bases from V and 7 from J, leaving 11 bases between them. CDR3: CAWSKESVGELFF. DNA for the CDR3: TGTGCCTGGAGTAAGGAGTCGGTCGGGGAGCTGTTTTTT.

The rearrangement uses TRBV6-1 and TRBJ1-5; D possibly corresponds to TRBD1 (5 bases). CDR1 and CDR2 from the germline V gene are MNHNS and SASEGT. The CDR3 loop spans 14 amino acids. V gave up 6 bases and J gave up 3 bases, with 12 bases separating them. CDR3 nucleotide sequence: TGTGCCAGCAGCTTCACAGGATCCAATCAGCCCCAGCATTTT. Translation gives CASSFTGSNQPQHF.

The chain links TRBV24-1 to TRBJ2-1, with TRBD1 identical over 9 bases. The CDR3 sequence is 16 residues long. Germline-derived CDR1 and CDR2 are KGHDR and SFDVKD. V lost 6 bases to trimming and J lost 1 base; unmatched junction nucleotides: 6. CDR3 protein: CATSKSGQGSYNEQFF. DNA of the CDR3: TGTGCCACCAGTAAAAGCGGACAGGGGTCCTACAATGAGCAGTTCTTC.

CDR3 sequence: CASSLGGFRGPDTQYF. CDR3 bases: TGTGCCAGCAGCTTGGGGGGTTTTAGAGGACCAGATACGCAGTATTTT. The V call is TRBV5-8, the J call TRBJ2-3; D not resolved. This CDR3 contains 16 residues. The germline V gene has CDR1 SGHTS and CDR2 YDEGEE. Deletions cut 0 bases from V and 4 bases from J, with 15 bases between.

The genes are TRBV4-3 and TRBJ2-7; 7 positions agree with TRBD2. This CDR3 spans 15 amino acids. CDR1 is LGHNA, CDR2 YSLEER, per germline. V gave up 1 base and J gave up 4 bases; unmatched junction bases: 7. The CDR3, as DNA: TGCGCCAGCAGCCAAGTGTGGGGAGGGGAGTACGAGCAGTACTTC. Its translation is CASSQVWGGEYEQYF.

V is TRBV27 and J is TRBJ1-1, with a tentative D call TRBD1 (5 bases). This CDR3 has 15 amino acids. The germline V gene has CDR1 MNHEY and CDR2 SMNVEV (reference sequence). V was shortened by 5 bases and J by 3 bases, with 16 bases between the two germline ends. The CDR3 is CASSTRVIGDTEAFF. For the CDR3, the DNA is TGTGCCAGCAGTACCAGGGTGATTGGAGACACTGAAGCTTTCTTT.

The rearrangement links TRBV12-3 or TRBV12-4 to TRBJ2-5; TRBD1 might be the D (5 bases). Trimming took off 3 bases at V and 6 bases at J, with 11 bases between the two ends. This CDR3 spans 13 amino acids. For the CDR3, the DNA is TGTGCCAGCAGTTTGAACAGGAGTAAGACCCAGTACTTC. Its protein product is CASSLNRSKTQYF.

The chain combines TRBV2 with TRBJ1-2, with a tentative D call TRBD1 (6 bases). Germline V lookup: CDR1 SNHLY, CDR2 FYNNEI. V lost 8 bases and J 2 bases, leaving 12 bases between the germline ends. The CDR3 is made up of 13 amino acids. The DNA of the CDR3 is TGTGCCAGCGGGGGGGGCGCGAACTATGGCTACACCTTC. Its protein is CASGGGANYGYTF.

This clone has just one count. The chain links TRBV5-1 to TRBJ2-6, with D possibly TRBD1 on 5 matching bases. The CDR3 extends over 14 amino acids. Germline CDR1 SGHRS, CDR2 YFSETQ. V was trimmed by 0 bases and J by 11 bases, leaving 12 bases between them. This chain's CDR3 is CASSLVQGVDVLTF. CDR3 DNA: TGCGCCAGCAGCTTGGTTCAGGGTGTCGACGTCCTGACTTTC.

V gene TRBV19 combines with J gene TRBJ1-5, with 7 bases aligning to TRBD1. This CDR3 spans 15 amino acids. The junction had 8 bases not matched to a gene; V was cut back by 5 bases and J by 4 bases. Germline-derived CDR1 and CDR2 are LNHDA and SQIVND (reference sequence). This CDR3 is CASSPLGQPNQPQHF. In nucleotides, the CDR3 is TGTGCCAGTAGTCCACTGGGACAGCCGAATCAGCCCCAGCATTTT.

The chain combines TRBV10-2 with TRBJ2-7; the D gene is possibly TRBD1 (5 bases). Deletions cut 3 bases from V and 4 bases from J, with 10 bases between. This CDR3 has 13 amino acids. Germline V CDR1 and CDR2: WSHSY, SAAADI. The CDR3 DNA is TGCGCCAGCAGTGATTTCAGGGCTTACGAGCAGTACTTC. This translates into CASSDFRAYEQYF.

The CDR3 nucleotides are TGTGCCAGCAGTCCCATGCTAGGCGGGAGGGCCTACGAGCAGTACTTC. This encodes CASSPMLGGRAYEQYF. The chain recombines TRBV27 with TRBJ2-7; 9 bases agree with TRBD2. J gave up 2 bases and V 5 bases, and 10 bases lay outside the gene matches. This CDR3 comprises 16 residues. From germline, CDR1 is MNHEY and CDR2 SMNVEV (reference sequence).

The V call is TRBV18, the J call TRBJ1-1; D gene uncertain. The germline V gene has CDR1 KGHSH and CDR2 LQKENI. Trimming pared 1 base from V and 1 base from J, leaving 7 bases between. CDR3 size: 14 residues. The CDR3 DNA follows: TGTGCCAGCTCACCACTTACACGGAACACTGAAGCTTTCTTT. Its translation: CASSPLTRNTEAFF.

A single count supports this clone. J is TRBJ1-1 and V is TRBV27; 8 bases are shared with TRBD1. J gave up 4 bases and V 6 bases, and 10 bases lay outside the gene matches. Germline V gene sequence: CDR1 MNHEY, CDR2 SMNVEV (reference sequence). CDR3 length: 15 residues. In DNA form, the CDR3 reads TGTGCCAGCAGGGCACCAGGGGGCGCGGGCACTGAAGCTTTCTTT. This gives the protein CASRAPGGAGTEAFF.

This rearrangement joins TRBV5-6 to TRBJ2-7, with a possible D match to TRBD1 (5 bases). Germline V gene lookup returns CDR1 SGHDT and CDR2 YYEEEE. V was shortened by 3 bases and J by 5 bases, with 9 bases between the two germline ends. CDR3 length: 12 amino acids. The CDR3 protein is CASSYDSHEQYF. The CDR3 DNA is TGTGCCAGCAGCTACGACAGCCACGAGCAGTACTTC.

The J gene is TRBJ2-7, the V gene TRBV6-2 or TRBV6-3; D call uncertain. The V and J ends lost 4 bases and 6 bases respectively, with 7 bases between them. The CDR3 sequence is 11 residues long. CDR1 MNHEY and CDR2 SVGEGT come from the germline V gene. CDR3 sequence (DNA): TGTGCCAGCAGTTTCCCCAGCGAGCAGTACTTC. It is translated as CASSFPSEQYF.

V is TRBV5-4 and J is TRBJ2-2; unclear D gene. V was pared by 0 bases and J by 3 bases, with 9 bases between. CDR3 length: 15 amino acids. Germline CDR1 is SGHNT and CDR2 is YYREEE (reference sequence). DNA of the CDR3: TGTGCCAGCAGCTTGGGGGTCGGCTACACCGGGGAGCTGTTTTTT. Protein product: CASSLGVGYTGELFF.

The gene calls are TRBV7-6 and TRBJ2-1; the D is unclear. Germline assignment: CDR1 SGHVS and CDR2 FNYEAQ. Trimming removed 5 bases at V and 8 bases at J, with 7 bases between. The CDR3 has 11 residues. The CDR3 protein is CASSQRDEQFF. Here the CDR3 DNA reads TGTGCCAGCAGCCAAAGGGATGAGCAGTTCTTC.

The genes are TRBV6-5 and TRBJ1-2; TRBD1 aligns across 7 bases. The CDR3 covers 14 residues. Germline CDR1 MNHEY, CDR2 SVGAGI. J was trimmed by 0 bases and V by 8 bases; bases with no gene match: 6. CDR3 region: CASARGTSNYGYTF. In DNA form, the CDR3 reads TGTGCCAGCGCCAGGGGGACGTCTAACTATGGCTACACCTTC.

The chain has TRBV12-3 or TRBV12-4 and TRBJ1-1; unclear D gene. Trimming shortened V by 8 bases and J by 4 bases, and 11 bases separated the two germline ends. The CDR3 runs 12 residues. The DNA of the CDR3 is TGTGCCAGCCTCTCGTTCTTCACTGAAGCTTTCTTT. Translated, it gives CASLSFFTEAFF.

The gene calls are TRBV25-1 and TRBJ2-7; D ambiguous. The CDR3 is made up of 12 amino acids. In germline, CDR1 is MGHDK, CDR2 SYGVNS. V was clipped by 1 base and J by 3 bases, with 4 bases between them. In DNA, the CDR3 is TGTGCCAGCAGTGAATCCAGCTACGAGCAGTACTTC. Translation: CASSESSYEQYF.

The chain joins TRBV4-1 to TRBJ1-3; 7 bases agree with TRBD1. The length of the CDR3 is 17 residues. CDR1 and CDR2 (germline): MGHRA, YSYEKL. The V and J ends lost 1 base and 4 bases, in that order; junction bases with no gene match: 10. This CDR3 is CASSQVSTGVGGNTIYF. CDR3 nucleotide sequence: TGCGCCAGCAGCCAAGTCTCTACAGGGGTTGGAGGAAACACCATATATTTT.

The chain carries TRBV3-1 (or the pseudogene TRBV3-2) and TRBJ2-7, with D possibly called TRBD1 or TRBD2 (5 bases each). Trimming removed 4 bases from V and 4 bases from J, with 11 bases in between. The CDR3 loop spans 13 amino acids. Per the germline V gene, CDR1 is LGHDT and CDR2 is YNNKEL (reference sequence). CDR3 region: CASSLGPKYEQYF. Written as DNA, the CDR3 is TGTGCCAGCAGCCTGGGACCAAAGTACGAGCAGTACTTC.

V gene TRBV2 combines with J gene TRBJ1-2; 7 nucleotides match TRBD1. Trimming at V came to 8 bases and at J to 8 bases, leaving 14 bases not matched to a gene. The CDR3 covers 14 residues. Germline CDR1 and CDR2: SNHLY and FYNNEI. CDR3 amino acids: CASGLEGARGGYTF. The CDR3 bases are TGTGCCAGCGGCCTGGAGGGGGCGCGAGGGGGCTACACCTTC.

V usage is TRBV30 and J usage is TRBJ2-1, with 9 bases identical to TRBD2. The trim removed 2 bases at V and 3 bases at J, leaving 11 bases unmatched. Germline assignment: CDR1 GTSNPN and CDR2 SVGIG (reference sequence). The CDR3 is 17 residues long. CDR3 protein: CAWSPGWLAGVYNEQFF. For the CDR3, the DNA is TGTGCCTGGAGTCCTGGATGGTTAGCGGGAGTCTACAATGAGCAGTTCTTC.

Only a few counts were recorded for this clone. The genes are TRBV3-1 (or the pseudogene TRBV3-2) and TRBJ1-6; TRBD1 matches 7 bases. The CDR3 is 14 amino acids. Germline CDR1 reads LGHDT; CDR2 reads YNNKEL (reference sequence). V was pared by 5 bases and J by 10 bases, with 8 bases of the junction left unmatched. CDR3: CASSETGIGSPLHF. CDR3 coding DNA: TGTGCCAGCAGCGAGACAGGGATAGGATCACCCCTCCACTTT.